This T cell receptor beta chain was captured in a study of cytomegalovirus exposure and HLA in healthy donors. Study-level background: Genetic ancestry analysis placed about 80% of the 300 to 500 donors that were genotyped in the Caucasian-associated cluster. Findings and limits, study-wide: Associated with cytomegalovirus, according to the listing, were 150 to 200 TCR beta chains.

Primers for the PCR totalled 60 Vbeta and 13 Jbeta. This table comes from immunoSEQ multiplex PCR, and its TCRdb copy is limited to in-frame clones, with some not included. The sample contains around 250,000 clones, around 80% of which appear only once. With respect to this clone: Its target is unknown.

Germline V gene sequence: CDR1 KGHSH, CDR2 LQKENI. Trimming took off 1 base at V and 0 bases at J, with 10 bases between the two ends. CDR3 size: 16 residues. Donors were nominally healthy when sampled, though unrecorded immune exposures were likely. This sequence originates from an older woman in good health and CMV-seropositive. V and J are TRBV18 and TRBJ1-5; a possible D gene is TRBD1 (5 bases). The specimen was PBMCs. Here the CDR3 DNA reads TGTGCCAGCTCACCACAAAGGGGCAATAGCAATCAGCCCCAGCATTTT. It specifies CASSPQRGNSNQPQHF. Variable domain in full (rest from reference TRBV18 and TRBJ1-5): NAGVMQNPRHLVRRRGQEARLRCSPMKGHSHVYWYRQLPEEGLKFMVYLQKENIIDESGMPKERFSAEFPKEGPSILRIQQVVRGDSAAYFCASSPQRGNSNQPQHFGDGTRLSIL.